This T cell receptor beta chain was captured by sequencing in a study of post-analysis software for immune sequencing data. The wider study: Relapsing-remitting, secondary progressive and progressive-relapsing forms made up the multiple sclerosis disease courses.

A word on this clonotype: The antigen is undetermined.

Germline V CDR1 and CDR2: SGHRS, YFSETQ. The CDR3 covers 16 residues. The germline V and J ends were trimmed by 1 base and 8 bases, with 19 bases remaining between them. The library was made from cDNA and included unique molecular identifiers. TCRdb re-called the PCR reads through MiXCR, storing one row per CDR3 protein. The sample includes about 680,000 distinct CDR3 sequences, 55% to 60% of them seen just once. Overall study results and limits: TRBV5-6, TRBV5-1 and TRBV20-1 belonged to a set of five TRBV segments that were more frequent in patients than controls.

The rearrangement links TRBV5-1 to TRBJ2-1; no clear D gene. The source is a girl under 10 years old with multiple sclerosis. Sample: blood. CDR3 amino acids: CASSLLSVQARDEQFF. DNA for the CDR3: TGCGCCAGCAGCTTGTTGTCAGTCCAGGCTCGGGATGAGCAGTTCTTC.